The 4 T cell receptor beta chains below were found in one sample sequenced in a study of OX40 agonist ivuxolimab in advanced cancers. TCRdb's copy holds only in-frame clones and misses some; the assay was immunoSEQ multiplex PCR. Among roughly 26,000 clones listed, 85% to 90% were seen once. The material was CD4+ or CD8+ T cells sorted from blood, obtained in a trial of the OX40 agonist ivuxolimab. These receptors originate from an adult with an advanced solid tumor such as melanoma, head and neck, liver or kidney cancer.

By sample share, this clone is medium-sized. This sequence joins TRBV5-4 and TRBJ2-7, with 12 bases fitting TRBD2. V lost 0 bases, J lost 4 bases, and 8 bases stayed unmatched. Germline CDR1 is SGHNT and CDR2 is YYREEE (reference sequence). This CDR3 is 17 amino acids long. The CDR3, as DNA: TGTGCCAGCAGCTTGGTCCCTAGCGGGAGGGGACTTTACGAGCAGTACTTC. This encodes CASSLVPSGRGLYEQYF. Full variable domain (rest looked up from reference TRBV5-4 and TRBJ2-7): ETGVTQSPTHLIKTRGQQVTLRCSSQSGHNTVSWYQQALGQGPQFIFQYYREEENGRGNFPPRFSGLQFPNYSSELNVNALELDDSALYLCASSLVPSGRGLYEQYFGPGTRLTVT.

The gene calls are TRBV27 and TRBJ2-2; the match to TRBD2 covers 11 bases. CDR3 length: 17 amino acids. Germline values: CDR1 MNHEY, CDR2 SMNVEV (reference sequence). The V segment lost 5 bases and the J segment 3 bases; nucleotides outside the gene matches: 8. CDR3 sequence: CASSLHSGRAYTGELFF. CDR3 DNA sequence: TGTGCCAGCAGTCTTCATAGCGGGAGGGCCTACACCGGGGAGCTGTTTTTT.

J is TRBJ1-1 and V is TRBV19, with 8 positions matching TRBD1. J gave up 4 bases and V 5 bases, and 9 bases lay outside the gene matches. CDR1 and CDR2 (germline): LNHDA, SQIVND (reference sequence). The CDR3 is 15 amino acids. Here the CDR3 reads CASSVPGTGVTEAFF. CDR3 DNA sequence: TGTGCCAGTAGTGTCCCCGGGACAGGAGTCACTGAAGCTTTCTTT.

The V and J genes are TRBV4-3 and TRBJ1-2; D might be TRBD1 (6 bases). The CDR3 extends over 13 amino acids. From germline, CDR1 is LGHNA and CDR2 YSLEER. V was cut by 4 bases and J by 6 bases, with 12 bases left in between. CDR3: CASSRSQGHGYTF. Here the CDR3 DNA reads TGCGCCAGCAGCCGCTCACAGGGACATGGCTACACCTTC.